One and the same sample provided the 9 T cell receptor beta chains below, sequenced in a study of T cell repertoires and Cas9 in healthy adults. Sequenced by immunoSEQ multiplex PCR; TCRdb stores in-frame clones only, minus some. The sample records tens of thousands of clones, about 90% being singletons. The sample comprised CD4+ effector T cells (CD127+, CD25-, CD137-, CD154-) from PBMCs; culture status not recorded. The receptors derive from a human donor in good health.

The chain recombines TRBV5-1 with TRBJ1-1; D is unclear. This CDR3 has 15 amino acids. Germline assignment: CDR1 SGHRS and CDR2 YFSETQ. The germline V and J ends were trimmed by 4 bases and 5 bases, with 18 bases remaining between them. The CDR3 loop reads CASSPFDGVSTEAFF. The DNA of the CDR3 is TGCGCCAGCAGCCCCTTTGATGGGGTCAGTACTGAAGCTTTCTTT.

This clone has a single count. This rearrangement joins TRBV13 to TRBJ1-2; 7 bases map to TRBD1. Germline loops: CDR1 PRHDT, CDR2 FYEKMQ (reference sequence). The trim removed 5 bases at V and 4 bases at J, leaving 7 bases unmatched. CDR3 length equals 14 residues. The CDR3 sequence: CASSPGQALYGYTF. The DNA of the CDR3 is TGTGCCAGCAGCCCCGGACAGGCACTCTATGGCTACACCTTC.

The gene calls are TRBV9 and TRBJ1-1; D might be TRBD1 (6 bases). The V and J ends lost 0 bases and 2 bases respectively, with 14 bases between them. The CDR3 runs to 16 residues. The V gene's germline CDR1 is SGDLS and CDR2 YYNGEE. The CDR3 nucleotides read TGTGCCAGCAGCGTAGGAACAGGGTGGGGTAACACTGAAGCTTTCTTT. This codes for CASSVGTGWGNTEAFF.

The chain employs TRBV5-5 and TRBJ1-2; D unclear. The V end lost 1 base, the J end lost 6 bases, and 13 bases lay between the germline ends. Germline lookup yields CDR1 SGHKS and CDR2 YYEKEE (reference sequence). The CDR3 spans 14 residues. CDR3 protein: CASSLNEGMNGYTF. CDR3 DNA: TGTGCCAGCAGCTTGAATGAGGGAATGAATGGCTACACCTTC.

The J gene is TRBJ1-6, the V gene TRBV6-6; no clear D gene. Germline V gene lookup returns CDR1 MNHNY and CDR2 SVGAGI (reference sequence). V was pared by 5 bases and J by 4 bases, with 9 bases between. The CDR3 is 14 amino acids. In DNA form, the CDR3 reads TGTGCCAGCAGTGACCGATGGTATAATTCACCCCTCCACTTT. Amino acid sequence: CASSDRWYNSPLHF.

This sequence joins TRBV6-5 and TRBJ2-3; no reliable D call. Deletions cut 0 bases from V and 2 bases from J, with 6 bases between. The CDR3 runs to 14 residues. CDR1 is MNHEY, CDR2 SVGAGI, per germline. The DNA of the CDR3 is TGTGCCAGCAGTTACTCGAGAAACACAGATACGCAGTATTTT. Its translation is CASSYSRNTDTQYF.

The chain links TRBV7-2 to TRBJ2-3; 8 bases map to TRBD2. Germline V gene lookup returns CDR1 SGHTA and CDR2 FQGNSA. This CDR3 region has 11 residues. V shed 5 bases, J shed 10 bases, and the junction held 2 bases outside the gene matches. CDR3 protein: CASSPGGAQYF. The CDR3 DNA reads as TGTGCCAGCAGCCCCGGGGGGGCGCAGTATTTT.

This chain links TRBV5-1 with TRBJ1-2, with TRBD1 as a possible D gene (5 bases). Germline loops: CDR1 SGHRS, CDR2 YFSETQ. Between the trimmed V and J ends, which lost 0 bases and 6 bases, there was a span of 12 bases. The CDR3 is 14 residues long. The CDR3 protein is CASSLAAGSHGYTF. The CDR3 region has the DNA TGCGCCAGCAGCTTGGCTGCAGGGTCCCATGGCTACACCTTC.

The V call is TRBV12-5, the J call TRBJ2-5, with 8 bases matching TRBD1. Per the germline V gene, CDR1 is LGHNT and CDR2 is FRNRAP. The CDR3 covers 17 residues. V was pared by 0 bases and J by 3 bases, with 9 bases of the junction left unmatched. CDR3 in DNA: TGTGCTAGTGGTTTGGTAAGGGATTTGGGACAGGAAGAGACCCAGTACTTC. As protein: CASGLVRDLGQEETQYF.